This TCR beta chain was sequenced during a study of T-cell reconstitution after alpha-beta-depleted transplantation in children. The table lists this clonotype with many counts. What it binds is unknown. Trimming shortened V by 1 base and J by 2 bases, and 4 bases separated the two germline ends. CDR3 length equals 13 residues. Study-level findings and limits: A year had passed since transplant, and T-cell counts and diversity by then came mostly from newly produced T cells.

The TCRbeta library was prepared with unique molecular identifiers. One entry per CDR3 protein, called by TCRdb with MiXCR from the PCR reads. This table has fewer than 700,000 distinct CDR3 sequences, roughly 24% appearing once. The receptor was derived from a boy younger than two who had a stem cell transplant for acute myeloid leukemia, so the T cells may come from the graft donor. The chain recombines TRBV12-3 or TRBV12-4 with TRBJ2-3, with no clear D. Specimen: PBMCs, mostly from graft donor cells, collected 360 days after TCRalphabeta/CD19-depleted stem cell transplant. DNA for the CDR3: TGTGCCAGCAGTTTAGGCCTCACAGATACGCAGTATTTT. This gives the protein CASSLGLTDTQYF.